The 11 T cell receptor beta chains reported below all come from one sample, sequenced in a study of blood T cell repertoires in COVID-19. The method was immunoSEQ multiplex PCR; TCRdb's version includes in-frame clones alone and lacks a portion of them. The sample lists around 50,000 clones; less than 85% were seen once. Source material: peripheral blood. All receptors come from a human donor in a cohort sampled during active COVID-19.

This chain connects TRBV7-2 to TRBJ2-5, with TRBD2 matching 13 bases. Germline V gene sequence: CDR1 SGHTA, CDR2 FQGNSA. The CDR3 has 16 residues. Trimming took 1 base from V and 3 from J; bases not matched to a gene: 2. CDR3 loop: CASSLEGLAGKETQYF. For the CDR3, the DNA is TGTGCCAGCAGCTTAGAGGGACTAGCGGGAAAAGAGACCCAGTACTTC.

The V call is TRBV9, the J call TRBJ2-2; D possibly corresponds to TRBD1 (6 bases). The CDR3 contains 16 residues. Trimming took 0 bases from V and 7 from J, leaving 16 bases between them. Germline loops: CDR1 SGDLS, CDR2 YYNGEE. CDR3 residues: CASSVGPRGSRGELFF. As DNA, the CDR3 is TGTGCCAGCAGCGTAGGTCCCAGGGGAAGTCGCGGGGAGCTGTTTTTT.

The rearrangement links TRBV3-1 (or the pseudogene TRBV3-2) to TRBJ1-3; tentative D call: TRBD1 (5 bases). Germline loops: CDR1 LGHDT, CDR2 YNNKEL (reference sequence). Trimming took 3 bases from V and 2 from J, leaving 5 bases between them. The CDR3 has 13 amino acids. CDR3 DNA: TGTGCCAGCAGCCAGACAGCTGGAAACACCATATATTTT. Protein: CASSQTAGNTIYF.

This clone was picked up a small number of times. The V and J genes are TRBV3-1 (or the pseudogene TRBV3-2) and TRBJ2-5, with 12 bases lining up with TRBD1. The CDR3 has 16 residues. Germline V gives CDR1 LGHDT, CDR2 YNNKEL (reference sequence). J was trimmed by 4 bases and V by 5 bases; bases with no gene match: 8. The CDR3 here is CASSGYGTGGGETQYF. In nucleotides, the CDR3 is TGTGCCAGCAGCGGATACGGGACAGGGGGCGGAGAGACCCAGTACTTC.

This chain links TRBV7-6 with TRBJ1-5; D perhaps matches TRBD1 (5 bases). V was pared by 5 bases and J by 5 bases, with 16 bases between. The CDR3 consists of 15 residues. From germline, CDR1 is SGHVS and CDR2 FNYEAQ. The CDR3 DNA follows: TGTGCCAGCAGCCCCACCTTCAGGGTAGATCAGCCCCAGCATTTT. This gives the protein CASSPTFRVDQPQHF.

This clone showed up just once. The chain recombines TRBV24-1 with TRBJ2-5; 9 bases are a match to TRBD1. This CDR3 has 15 amino acids. Per the germline V gene, CDR1 is KGHDR and CDR2 is SFDVKD. The V gene end was trimmed by 3 bases and the J gene end by 5 bases; junction bases not matched to a gene: 6. Written as DNA, the CDR3 is TGTGCCACCAGTGATCGGACAGGGGATTTGGAGACCCAGTACTTC. This gives the protein CATSDRTGDLETQYF.

This clone appeared once. Other DNA variants within this sample encode the same CDR3. The chain is built from TRBV7-2 and TRBJ1-1, with D hard to call. CDR1 SGHTA and CDR2 FQGNSA come from the germline V gene. V was pared by 1 base and J by 0 bases, with 6 bases between. The CDR3 sequence is 14 residues long. This CDR3 is CASSLGRLNTEAFF. CDR3 bases: TGTGCCAGCAGCTTAGGGAGATTGAACACTGAAGCTTTCTTT. Looking up the rest from reference TRBV7-2 and TRBJ1-1 gives the full variable domain: GAGVSQSPSNKVTEKGKDVELRCDPISGHTALYWYRQSLGQGLEFLIYFQGNSAPDKSGLPSDRFSAERTGGSVSTLTIQRTQQEDSAVYLCASSLGRLNTEAFFGQGTRLTVV.

The chain uses TRBV7-6 and TRBJ2-5; D gene uncertain. The CDR3 extends over 13 amino acids. V gave up 4 bases and J gave up 4 bases, with 10 bases separating them. Germline loops: CDR1 SGHVS, CDR2 FNYEAQ. The CDR3 protein is CASSSRVGETQYF. The CDR3 nucleotides read TGTGCCAGCAGCTCCCGGGTCGGAGAGACCCAGTACTTC. Full variable domain (rest looked up from reference TRBV7-6 and TRBJ2-5): GAGVSQSPRYKVTKRGQDVALRCDPISGHVSLYWYRQALGQGPEFLTYFNYEAQQDKSGLPNDRFSAERPEGSISTLTIQRTEQRDSAMYRCASSSRVGETQYFGPGTRLLVL.

This clone came up many times. In DNA form, the CDR3 reads TGCGCCAGCAGCCAAGATAGGAGAGCGGGGGTCATGGTGAATGAGCAGTTCTTC. Translation gives CASSQDRRAGVMVNEQFF. J is TRBJ2-1 and V is TRBV4-3; 8 bases are shared with TRBD2. This CDR3 comprises 18 residues. V gave up 0 bases and J gave up 7 bases; unmatched junction bases: 14. CDR1 and CDR2 from the germline V gene are LGHNA and YSLEER.

V and J are TRBV7-2 and TRBJ2-5; D is unresolved. CDR3 length: 13 residues. CDR1 and CDR2 (germline): SGHTA, FQGNSA. Trimming cost V 1 base and J 1 base, with 4 bases left between them. This CDR3 is CASSLVVQETQYF. In DNA form, the CDR3 reads TGTGCCAGCAGCTTAGTCGTCCAAGAGACCCAGTACTTC.

This CDR3 reads CASSLETKYGYTF. The CDR3 DNA reads TGTGCCAGCAGCTTAGAAACAAAATATGGCTACACCTTC. The J gene is TRBJ1-2, the V gene TRBV7-2; D gene uncertain. The V end was cut by 1 base, the J end by 5 bases, with 8 bases between. Germline-derived CDR1 and CDR2 are SGHTA and FQGNSA. The CDR3 covers 13 residues.